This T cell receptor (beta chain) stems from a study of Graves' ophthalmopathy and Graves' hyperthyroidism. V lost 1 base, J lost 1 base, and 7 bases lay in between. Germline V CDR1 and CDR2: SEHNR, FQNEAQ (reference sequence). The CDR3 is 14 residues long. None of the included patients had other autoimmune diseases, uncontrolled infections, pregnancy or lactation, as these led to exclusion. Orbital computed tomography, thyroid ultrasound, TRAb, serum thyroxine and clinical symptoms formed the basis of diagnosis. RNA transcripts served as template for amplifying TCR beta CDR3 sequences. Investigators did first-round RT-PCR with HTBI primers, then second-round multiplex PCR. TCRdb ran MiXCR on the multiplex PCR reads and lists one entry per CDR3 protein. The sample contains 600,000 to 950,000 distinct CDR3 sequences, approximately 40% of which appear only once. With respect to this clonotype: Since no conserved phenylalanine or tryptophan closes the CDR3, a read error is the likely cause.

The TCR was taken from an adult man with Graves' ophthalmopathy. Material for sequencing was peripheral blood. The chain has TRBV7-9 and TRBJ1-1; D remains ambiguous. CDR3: CASSLVVGNTEAFL. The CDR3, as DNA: TGTGCCAGCAGCTTAGTTGTAGGGAACACTGAAGCTTTCCTT.